A single T cell receptor (beta chain) is shown here with its context. Its antigen is undetermined. This sample was taken from a study of T cell responses to AZD1222 COVID-19 vaccine. The wider study: Researchers grouped second doses given at about 4 or about 12 weeks into one pool.

The germline gives CDR1 SGHAT, CDR2 FQNNGV. J was trimmed by 4 bases and V by 4 bases; bases with no gene match: 14. The CDR3 is 18 amino acids. Study results and limitations: Recipients of two AZD1222 doses showed rising Spike-specific TCR breadth and depth.

TCRdb's table, derived via immunoSEQ multiplex PCR, lists solely in-frame clones and lacks some. The repertoire includes about 150,000 clones, 90% to 95% of them detected once, and 1.1% to 1.5% sits in the top ten. The rearrangement links TRBV11-2 to TRBJ2-3; 10 bases are shared with TRBD2. This clonotype originated in an adult in good health. The sample was peripheral blood, taken on day 0 of AZD1222 vaccination. CDR3 protein: CASSSIQLAGRNSDTQYF. CDR3 bases: TGTGCCAGCAGCTCAATCCAACTAGCGGGGCGTAATTCAGATACGCAGTATTTT.